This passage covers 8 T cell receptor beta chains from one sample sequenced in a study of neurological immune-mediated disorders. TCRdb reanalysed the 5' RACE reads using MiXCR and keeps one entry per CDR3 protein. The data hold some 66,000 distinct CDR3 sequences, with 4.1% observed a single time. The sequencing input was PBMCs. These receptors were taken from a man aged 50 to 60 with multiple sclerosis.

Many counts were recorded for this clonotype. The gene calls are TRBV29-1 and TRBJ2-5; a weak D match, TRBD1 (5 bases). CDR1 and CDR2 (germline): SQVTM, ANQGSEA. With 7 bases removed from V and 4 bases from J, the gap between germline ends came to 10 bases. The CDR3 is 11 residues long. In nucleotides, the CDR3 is TGCAGCGGACAGTTTAGAGAGACCCAGTACTTC. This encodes CSGQFRETQYF.

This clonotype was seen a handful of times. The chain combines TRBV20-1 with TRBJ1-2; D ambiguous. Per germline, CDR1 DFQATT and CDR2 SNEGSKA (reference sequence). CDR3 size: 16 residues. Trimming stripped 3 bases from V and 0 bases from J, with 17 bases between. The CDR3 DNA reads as TGCAGTGCTAGTAGGTTCCCGCTCGGCACTAACTATGGCTACACCTTC. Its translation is CSASRFPLGTNYGYTF.

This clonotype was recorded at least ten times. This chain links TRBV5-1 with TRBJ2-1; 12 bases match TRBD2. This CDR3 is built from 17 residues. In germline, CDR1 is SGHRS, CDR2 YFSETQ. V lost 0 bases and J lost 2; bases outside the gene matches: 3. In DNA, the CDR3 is TGCGCCAGCAGCTTGGGACTAGCGGGGGTTACCTACAATGAGCAGTTCTTC. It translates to CASSLGLAGVTYNEQFF.

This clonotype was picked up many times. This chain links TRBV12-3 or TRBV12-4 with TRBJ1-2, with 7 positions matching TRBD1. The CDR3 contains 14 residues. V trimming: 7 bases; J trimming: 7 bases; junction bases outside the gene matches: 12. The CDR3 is CASTAGTAGVGYTF. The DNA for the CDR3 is TGTGCCAGCACCGCCGGGACAGCTGGCGTTGGCTACACCTTC.

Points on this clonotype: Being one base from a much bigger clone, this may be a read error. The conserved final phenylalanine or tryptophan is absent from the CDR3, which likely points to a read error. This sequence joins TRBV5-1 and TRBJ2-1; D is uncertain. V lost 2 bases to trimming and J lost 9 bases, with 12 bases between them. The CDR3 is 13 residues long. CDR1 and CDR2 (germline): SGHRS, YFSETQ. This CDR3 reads CASSLPIGTEQFY. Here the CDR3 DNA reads TGCGCCAGCAGCTTACCGATAGGTACTGAGCAGTTCTAC.

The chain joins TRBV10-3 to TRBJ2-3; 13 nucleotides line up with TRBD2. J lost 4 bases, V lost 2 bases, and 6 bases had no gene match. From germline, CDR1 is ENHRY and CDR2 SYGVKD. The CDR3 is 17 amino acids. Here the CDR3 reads CAISETTSGGTSDTQYF. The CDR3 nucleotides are TGTGCCATCAGTGAGACGACTAGCGGGGGGACCTCAGATACGCAGTATTTT.

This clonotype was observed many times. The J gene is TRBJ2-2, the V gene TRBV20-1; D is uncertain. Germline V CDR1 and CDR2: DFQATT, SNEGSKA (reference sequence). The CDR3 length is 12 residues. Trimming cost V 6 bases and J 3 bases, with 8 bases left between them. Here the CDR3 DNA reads TGCAGTGCAACCGATCACACCGGGGAGCTGTTTTTT. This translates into CSATDHTGELFF.

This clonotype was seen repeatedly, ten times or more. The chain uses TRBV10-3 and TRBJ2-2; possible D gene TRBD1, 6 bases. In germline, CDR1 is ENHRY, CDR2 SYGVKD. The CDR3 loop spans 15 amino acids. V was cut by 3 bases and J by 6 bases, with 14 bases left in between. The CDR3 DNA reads TGTGCCATCAGTGACCAGGGGTGGATTGCCGGGGAGCTGTTTTTT. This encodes CAISDQGWIAGELFF.